The 6 T cell receptor beta chains presented below share a single source sample, sequenced in a study of glioma-infiltrating T cells after dendritic cell vaccination. Some clones are missing from TCRdb's copy, which holds only in-frame ones; the method was immunoSEQ multiplex PCR. The profile shows about 82,000 clones, approximately 90% of them singletons. The sequenced sample was blood, obtained before dendritic cell vaccination. These TCRs come from a human donor with glioblastoma.

The genes are TRBV4-1 and TRBJ1-2; D ambiguous. V was clipped by 0 bases and J by 0 bases, with 14 bases between them. CDR1 is MGHRA and CDR2 is YSYEKL in the germline V gene. The CDR3 extends over 17 amino acids. The CDR3, as DNA: TGCGCCAGCAGCCAAGATCGTGGAGGCAAAGCTAACTATGGCTACACCTTC. Its protein product is CASSQDRGGKANYGYTF.

This chain links TRBV18 with TRBJ2-7, with 8 bases fitting TRBD1. V lost 6 bases, J lost 2 bases, and 6 bases stayed unmatched. The germline V gene has CDR1 KGHSH and CDR2 LQKENI. This CDR3 has 14 amino acids. As DNA, the CDR3 is TGTGCCAGCTCGCCGACAGGGGAGCCCTACGAGCAGTACTTC. Translating gives CASSPTGEPYEQYF.

The chain carries TRBV5-6 and TRBJ2-1; 9 positions match TRBD2. V gave up 3 bases and J gave up 9 bases; unmatched junction bases: 10. CDR1 is SGHDT and CDR2 is YYEEEE in the germline V gene. CDR3 length: 15 amino acids. The CDR3 loop is CASSWGGLAGGEQFF. The CDR3 DNA reads TGTGCCAGCAGCTGGGGGGGACTAGCTGGCGGTGAGCAGTTCTTC.

This clone was counted a few times. The rearrangement links TRBV2 to TRBJ1-2; 10 bases are shared with TRBD1. The CDR3 runs to 16 residues. After removal of 6 bases from V and 3 bases from J, the junction contained 10 bases not matched to a gene. The germline CDR1 and CDR2 sequences are SNHLY and FYNNEI. CDR3 nucleotides: TGTGCCAGCAGCGCCGACTCCGGGACAGGGGACTATGGCTACACCTTC. As protein: CASSADSGTGDYGYTF.

This chain links TRBV18 with TRBJ2-5; the D is unclear. The CDR3 sequence is 11 residues long. V lost 3 bases and J lost 5, with 4 bases in between. Germline CDR1 KGHSH, CDR2 LQKENI. The CDR3 here is CASSPGETQYF. The CDR3 DNA reads as TGTGCCAGCTCACCCGGGGAGACCCAGTACTTC. Complete variable domain (other parts from reference TRBV18 and TRBJ2-5): NAGVMQNPRHLVRRRGQEARLRCSPMKGHSHVYWYRQLPEEGLKFMVYLQKENIIDESGMPKERFSAEFPKEGPSILRIQQVVRGDSAAYFCASSPGETQYFGPGTRLLVL.

The genes are TRBV4-1 and TRBJ2-7; possible D gene TRBD1, 6 bases. CDR1 MGHRA and CDR2 YSYEKL come from the germline V gene. This CDR3 has 13 amino acids. Trimming cost V 4 bases and J 3 bases, with 10 bases left between them. The CDR3 DNA is TGCGCCAGCAGCCGCCGGGACAACTACGAGCAGTACTTC. Translated: CASSRRDNYEQYF.